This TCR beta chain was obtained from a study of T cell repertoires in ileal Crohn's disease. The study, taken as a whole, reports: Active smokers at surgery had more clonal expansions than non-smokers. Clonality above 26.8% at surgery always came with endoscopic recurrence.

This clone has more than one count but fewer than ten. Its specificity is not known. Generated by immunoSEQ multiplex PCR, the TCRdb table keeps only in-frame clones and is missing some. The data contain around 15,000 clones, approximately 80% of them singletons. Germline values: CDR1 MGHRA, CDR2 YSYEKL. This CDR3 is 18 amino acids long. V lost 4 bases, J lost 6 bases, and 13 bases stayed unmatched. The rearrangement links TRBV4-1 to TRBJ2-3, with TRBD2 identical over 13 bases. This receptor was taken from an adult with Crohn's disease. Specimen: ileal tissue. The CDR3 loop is CASSLPGTSGVVADTQYF. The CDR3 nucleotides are TGCGCCAGCAGCCTTCCGGGGACTAGCGGGGTGGTAGCGGATACGCAGTATTTT.